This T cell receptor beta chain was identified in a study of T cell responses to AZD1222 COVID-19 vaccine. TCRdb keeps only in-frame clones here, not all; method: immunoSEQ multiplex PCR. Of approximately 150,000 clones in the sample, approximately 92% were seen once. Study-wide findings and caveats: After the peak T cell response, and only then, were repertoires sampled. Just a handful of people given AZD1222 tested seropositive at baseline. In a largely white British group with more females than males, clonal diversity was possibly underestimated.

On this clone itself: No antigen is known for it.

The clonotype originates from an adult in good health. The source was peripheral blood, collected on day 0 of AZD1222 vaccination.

The DNA for the CDR3 is TGTGCCAGCAGTTTAGCTTCCCGGGGTTACGCTTTCTTT. Encoded protein: CASSLASRGYAFF. V usage is TRBV28 and J usage is TRBJ1-1, with D unclear. Germline V lookup: CDR1 MDHEN, CDR2 SYDVKM. The CDR3 contains 13 residues. Trimming took off 2 bases at V and 11 bases at J, with 15 bases between the two ends.